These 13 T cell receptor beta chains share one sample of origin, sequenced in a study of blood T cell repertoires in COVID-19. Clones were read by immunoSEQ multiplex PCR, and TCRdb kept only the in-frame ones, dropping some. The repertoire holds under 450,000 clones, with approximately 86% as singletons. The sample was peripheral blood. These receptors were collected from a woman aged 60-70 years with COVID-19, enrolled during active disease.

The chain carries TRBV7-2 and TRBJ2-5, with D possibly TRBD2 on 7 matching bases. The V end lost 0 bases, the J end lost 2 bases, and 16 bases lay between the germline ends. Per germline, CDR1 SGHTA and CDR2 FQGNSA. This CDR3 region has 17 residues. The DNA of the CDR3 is TGTGCCAGCAGCTTAGCAGGTTGGGGGGGCAAACAAGAGACCCAGTACTTC. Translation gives CASSLAGWGGKQETQYF.

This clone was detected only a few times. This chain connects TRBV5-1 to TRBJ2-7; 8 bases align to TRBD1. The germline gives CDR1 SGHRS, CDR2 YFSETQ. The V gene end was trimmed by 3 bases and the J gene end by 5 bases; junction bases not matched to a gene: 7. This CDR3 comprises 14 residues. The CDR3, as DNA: TGCGCCAGCAGCTCAGGACAGGGAGGTAACGAGCAGTACTTC. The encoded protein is CASSSGQGGNEQYF. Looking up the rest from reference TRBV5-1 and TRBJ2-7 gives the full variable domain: KAGVTQTPRYLIKTRGQQVTLSCSPISGHRSVSWYQQTPGQGLQFLFEYFSETQRNKGNFPGRFSGRQFSNSRSEMNVSTLELGDSALYLCASSSGQGGNEQYFGPGTRLTVT.

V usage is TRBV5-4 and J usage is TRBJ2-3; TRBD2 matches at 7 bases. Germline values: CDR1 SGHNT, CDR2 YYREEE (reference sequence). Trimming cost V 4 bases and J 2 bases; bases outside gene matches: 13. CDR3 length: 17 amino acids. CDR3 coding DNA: TGTGCCAGCAGCCCCCCAAAGCGGGGACTTGACACAGATACGCAGTATTTT. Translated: CASSPPKRGLDTDTQYF.

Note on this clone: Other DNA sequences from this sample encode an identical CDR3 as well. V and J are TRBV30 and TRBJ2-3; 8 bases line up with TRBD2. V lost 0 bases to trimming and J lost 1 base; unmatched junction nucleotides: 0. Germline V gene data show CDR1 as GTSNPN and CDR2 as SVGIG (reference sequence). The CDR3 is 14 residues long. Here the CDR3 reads CAWSVAGGTDTQYF. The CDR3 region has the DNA TGTGCCTGGAGTGTAGCGGGGGGCACAGATACGCAGTATTTT.

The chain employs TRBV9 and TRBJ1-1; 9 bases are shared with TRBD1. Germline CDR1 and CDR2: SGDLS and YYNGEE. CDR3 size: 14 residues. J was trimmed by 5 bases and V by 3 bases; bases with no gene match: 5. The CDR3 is CASSATGGRTEAFF. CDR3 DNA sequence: TGTGCCAGCAGCGCGACAGGGGGGAGGACTGAAGCTTTCTTT.

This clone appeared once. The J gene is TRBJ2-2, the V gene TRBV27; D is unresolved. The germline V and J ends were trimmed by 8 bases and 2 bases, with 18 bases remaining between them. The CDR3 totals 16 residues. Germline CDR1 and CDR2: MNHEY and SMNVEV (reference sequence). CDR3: CASRNLRDFNTGELFF. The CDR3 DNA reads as TGTGCCAGCCGAAACCTCAGAGACTTCAACACCGGGGAGCTGTTTTTT.

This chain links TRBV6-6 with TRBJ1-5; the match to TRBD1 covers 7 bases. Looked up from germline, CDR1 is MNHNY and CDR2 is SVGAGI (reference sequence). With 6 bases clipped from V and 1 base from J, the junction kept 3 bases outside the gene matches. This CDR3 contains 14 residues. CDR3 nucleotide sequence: TGTGCCAGCAGACCGACAGGGAGCAATCAGCCCCAGCATTTT. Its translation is CASRPTGSNQPQHF.

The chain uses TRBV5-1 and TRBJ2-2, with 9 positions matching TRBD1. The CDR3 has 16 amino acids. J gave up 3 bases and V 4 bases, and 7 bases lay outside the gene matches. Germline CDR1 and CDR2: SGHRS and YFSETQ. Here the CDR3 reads CASSTSTGGYTGELFF. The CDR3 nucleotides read TGCGCCAGCAGCACCTCGACAGGGGGGTACACCGGGGAGCTGTTTTTT.

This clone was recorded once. The CDR3 bases are TGTGCCAGCAGCCCGGGACTAGCGGGGGACCACGGGGAGCTGTTTTTT. Translation: CASSPGLAGDHGELFF. The genes are TRBV5-8 and TRBJ2-2, with 14 bases lining up with TRBD2. J lost 7 bases, V lost 4 bases, and 6 bases had no gene match. CDR3 length equals 16 residues. Germline V CDR1 and CDR2: SGHTS, YDEGEE.

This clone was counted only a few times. The CDR3 sequence: CASSVDRGSPLHF. CDR3 bases: TGCGCCAGCAGTGTGGACAGGGGTTCACCCCTCCACTTT. The J gene is TRBJ1-6, the V gene TRBV10-1, with 9 bases fitting TRBD1. Germline CDR1 reads WNHNN; CDR2 reads SYGVQD (reference sequence). Trimming cost V 4 bases and J 9 bases; bases outside gene matches: 1. The CDR3 length is 13 residues.

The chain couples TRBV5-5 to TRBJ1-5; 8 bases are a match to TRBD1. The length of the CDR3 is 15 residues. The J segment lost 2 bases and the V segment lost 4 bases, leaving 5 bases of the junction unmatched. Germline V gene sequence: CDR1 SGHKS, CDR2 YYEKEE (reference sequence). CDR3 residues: CASSVTGAGNQPQHF. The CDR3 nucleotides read TGTGCCAGCAGCGTGACAGGGGCTGGCAATCAGCCCCAGCATTTT.

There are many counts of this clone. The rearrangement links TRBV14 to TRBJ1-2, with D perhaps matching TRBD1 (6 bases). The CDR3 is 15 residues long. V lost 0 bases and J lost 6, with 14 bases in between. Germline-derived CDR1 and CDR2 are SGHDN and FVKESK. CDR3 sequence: CASSQDPLTGHGYTF. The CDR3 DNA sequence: TGTGCCAGCAGCCAAGATCCGCTTACAGGGCATGGCTACACCTTC.

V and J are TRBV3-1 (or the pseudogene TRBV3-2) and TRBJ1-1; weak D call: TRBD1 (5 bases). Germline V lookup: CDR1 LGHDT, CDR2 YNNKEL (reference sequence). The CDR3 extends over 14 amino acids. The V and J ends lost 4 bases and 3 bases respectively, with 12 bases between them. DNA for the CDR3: TGTGCCAGCAGCCTTCCAGGGAGGGACACTGAAGCTTTCTTT. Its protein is CASSLPGRDTEAFF.